A selection of T cell receptor beta chains follows, all from one sample in a study of T cell responses to AZD1222 COVID-19 vaccine. TCRdb keeps only in-frame clones here, not all; method: immunoSEQ multiplex PCR. The top ten hold 11% of the sample, which has about 35,000 clones, about nine tenths seen once. This specimen consisted of peripheral blood, obtained 28 days after the second AZD1222 dose. These receptors were collected from an adult who received the AZD1222 COVID-19 vaccine. Both conserved end residues are part of each CDR3. The order of the fields is J gene, D gene, V gene, clone size, CDR3 protein. The D gene is left open where the match is weak. Only part of the rows carry a size: once, few, many, or a class if the clone is expanded.

j_call: TRBJ1-2
d_call: TRBD1
v_call: TRBV10-1
clone_size: .
cdr3_aa: CASSRTGGYGYTF

j_call: TRBJ1-1
d_call: .
v_call: TRBV5-6
clone_size: .
cdr3_aa: CASSPVGVTEAFF

j_call: TRBJ1-1
d_call: .
v_call: TRBV19
clone_size: .
cdr3_aa: CASTLTGGGTEAFF

j_call: TRBJ1-3
d_call: .
v_call: TRBV21-1
clone_size: once
cdr3_aa: CATTSRGKAGNTIYF

j_call: TRBJ2-5
d_call: TRBD1
v_call: TRBV6-5
clone_size: .
cdr3_aa: CLPALPGQGAETQYF

j_call: TRBJ2-2
d_call: TRBD1
v_call: TRBV5-1
clone_size: .
cdr3_aa: CASSGANWTGYTGELFF

j_call: TRBJ2-7
d_call: .
v_call: TRBV5-1
clone_size: .
cdr3_aa: CASSLGGQLAYEQYF

j_call: TRBJ2-2
d_call: TRBD1
v_call: TRBV28
clone_size: .
cdr3_aa: CASKTGGTGELFF

j_call: TRBJ1-5
d_call: .
v_call: TRBV9
clone_size: .
cdr3_aa: CASSGQGNQPQHF

j_call: TRBJ1-1
d_call: .
v_call: TRBV4-1
clone_size: .
cdr3_aa: CASSQEFYGRTNTEAFF

j_call: TRBJ2-1
d_call: .
v_call: TRBV11-2
clone_size: .
cdr3_aa: CASSLDGGGRNEQFF

j_call: TRBJ2-3
d_call: TRBD2
v_call: TRBV5-4
clone_size: .
cdr3_aa: CASSPGLAGNTDTQYF

j_call: TRBJ2-2
d_call: .
v_call: TRBV14
clone_size: .
cdr3_aa: CASSHLQGVWPTGELFF

j_call: TRBJ1-2
d_call: .
v_call: TRBV3-1/TRBV3-2
clone_size: .
cdr3_aa: CASSRTAPNYGYTF

j_call: TRBJ2-7
d_call: .
v_call: TRBV24-1
clone_size: few
cdr3_aa: CATSETTGAYEQYF

j_call: TRBJ1-1
d_call: .
v_call: TRBV18
clone_size: .
cdr3_aa: CASSPGISQGKTEAFF

j_call: TRBJ1-5
d_call: TRBD1
v_call: TRBV30
clone_size: .
cdr3_aa: CAWSLTGGGQPQHF

j_call: TRBJ2-6
d_call: .
v_call: TRBV7-2
clone_size: .
cdr3_aa: CASSSIAGANVLTF

j_call: TRBJ2-7
d_call: .
v_call: TRBV5-1
clone_size: .
cdr3_aa: CASMLLGSYEQYF

j_call: TRBJ2-7
d_call: .
v_call: TRBV18
clone_size: .
cdr3_aa: CASSLDNYEQYF

j_call: TRBJ1-2
d_call: TRBD1
v_call: TRBV7-3
clone_size: .
cdr3_aa: CASSAGQGHYGYTF

j_call: TRBJ2-5
d_call: .
v_call: TRBV5-1
clone_size: .
cdr3_aa: CASSLAGAGTGAWQETQYF

j_call: TRBJ1-1
d_call: .
v_call: TRBV6-5
clone_size: few
cdr3_aa: CASSYSNRDEAFF

j_call: TRBJ2-1
d_call: .
v_call: TRBV19
clone_size: .
cdr3_aa: CASSRTTYNEQFF